This TCR beta chain is drawn from a study of cytomegalovirus exposure and HLA in healthy donors (dated by TCRdb to about 2017). The study in broad terms: According to an earlier analysis of around 600 of the donors, 200 million or so T cells yielded 117 million unique TCR beta sequences and around 280 Gb of sequence data. Using immunosequencing, the study profiled T cell repertoires from around 680 subjects and related those repertoires to cytomegalovirus serostatus. An earlier analysis of 500 to 650 of the donors applied high-throughput TCR beta sequencing to assess whether each TCR beta V gene segment acted as functional or pseudogenic. A later analysis re-analyzed previously published TCR beta repertoires from roughly 630 donors and added high-resolution HLA genotyping to study TCR occurrence patterns. Of the 300 to 450 genotyped donors, 65% to 90% fell in the genetic ancestry cluster associated with self-reported Caucasian donors. Typing coverage varied by locus: about 629-630 donors for A, B, C, DRB1 and DQB1; around 560 for DQA1; about 600 for DPA1; 450 to 480 for DPB1. On average, around 230,000 unique TCR beta nucleotide sequences were sequenced per donor among 350 to 400 genotyped donors of the cohort, with 15% to 20% of those sequences being non-productive. About 5 DR-DQ haplotypes were handled as single units for association and clustering, since linkage in the cohort was strong. HLA typing covered class I and class II loci at four-digit resolution. All discovery cohort repertoires had been generated using a single sequencing platform. The aim of the study was to test whether cataloging public T cell receptors could identify signatures of past pathogen exposure. A later genetic analysis took genome-wide SNP genotypes for about 55% of the 666 donors and used that subset as a discovery cohort. A separate validation cohort of 100 to 150 different subjects was used in addition to the roughly 670-subject first cohort. In the later analysis, no new phenotypic data were used to find candidate immune exposures; instead, reliance was placed on TCR beta sequences and their occurrence across donors. To predict cytomegalovirus infection status, the study combined high-throughput TCR immunosequencing, statistical association of individual TCRs with disease status, and machine learning. About 300 gigabases of sequencing data and roughly 90 million unique TCR sequences were included in an early release covering several hundred HLA-typed donors. Donor age, sex, ethnicity and CMV serostatus were collected together with the repertoire data. Results and caveats for the whole study, not just this receptor: An association between a missense DCLRE1C variant and V-gene and J-gene trimming of TCR beta chains was found in a later genetic analysis and replicated in an independent cohort. The only immune exposure information available for the cohort was CMV serostatus. This cohort had only TCR beta chains sequenced, and the lack of alpha or paired-chain data limited which features could be detected. The study gave a list of 150 to 200 TCR beta chains associated with cytomegalovirus. While some public TCRs were present in many individuals, most TCR sequences turned up only very rarely across donors. According to a later analysis, most CMV-associated TCR beta chains appeared to be HLA-restricted, and the HLA associations seemed to be driven largely by CMV exposure. A later analysis reported that several top co-occurrence clusters appeared linked to parvovirus B19, influenza, CMV and Epstein-Barr virus. Compared with the roughly 700-donor mean, donors in an Asian-associated ancestry cluster had fewer N-insertions in productive TCRs, according to a later genetic analysis. In vitro tests confirmed that a few of the cytomegalovirus-associated TCR beta chains recognize cytomegalovirus antigens. Broadly in line with IMGT annotations, most TCR beta V segments showed up in productive rearrangements about 87% or about 30% of the time in an earlier analysis of several hundred of the donors. A later analysis found that HLA-associated TCR beta chains were more clonally expanded and had lower generation probabilities than equally common non-associated chains. HLA typing was unavailable for some donors at each locus, so association tests used only the typed subset. It was suggested by the authors that the approach could potentially be generalized to other disease states and immunological phenotypes. The 87-base-pair reads could not distinguish some IMGT-functional V segments, including TRBV6-2 and TRBV6-3, so those segments were excluded. Linkage disequilibrium might explain the correlated functional status among segregating V segments, but an unknown experimental factor could not be ruled out. The earlier analysis of 587 of the donors excluded roughly 17 rarely observed V segments, including chromosome 9 orphons, because counts were too low. Specific HLA alleles were associated with roughly 17,000 TCR beta sequences at a false discovery rate of 0.05 in a later analysis. A further reported finding was that TCR beta sequences accurately predicted the HLA-A and HLA-B alleles for most subjects in the first cohort. Roughly uniform sequencing depth across donors was assumed in presence/absence analyses, although this assumption may not hold. When HLA alleles, especially DR and DQ, strongly co-occurred, attributing TCR associations to individual alleles was difficult. The classifier was reported to diagnose cytomegalovirus status with high specificity and sensitivity in both the original cohort and the validation cohort. A later analysis found that TCR association rates varied across HLA loci, with DRB1 alleles showing the most associated TCRs and HLA-C alleles the fewest. A cluster of highly shared sequence variants was judged likely to represent a technical artifact of the sequencing pipeline.

The cohort comprised 550 to 700 healthy bone marrow donors. At the time of sampling, every cohort member was nominally healthy, though immune exposures that went unrecorded were likely present. The donor tested CMV seropositive, placing the donor among the 289 seropositive members of the cohort. A peripheral blood sample was provided by each donor, and peripheral blood mononuclear cells were used for TCR beta sequencing. Genomic DNA extraction from the blood cell samples was performed with the Qiagen DNeasy Blood Extraction Kit. This clone was found a few times. This receptor's antigen is unknown. No clone much larger than this one lies a single base away; base qualities are absent. Library preparation was by the immunoSEQ multiplex PCR assay. For the multiplex PCR, a mixture combining 60 forward primers for TCR Vbeta segments and 13 reverse primers for TCR Jbeta segments was used. The CDR3 region of rearranged TCR beta genes was amplified from genomic DNA by a multiplex PCR assay. The Illumina HiSeq System was used to sequence the amplified TCR beta libraries as 87-base-pair reads. The study's own analysis went as follows. In a later analysis, roughly 80 million unique TCR beta chains were counted across the approximately 640 repertoires, and about 10 million of these chains were shared by at least two donors. A nearest-neighbor algorithm error-corrected the raw reads and collapsed the reads into unique sequences, merging closely related sequences to remove PCR and sequencing errors. To assign V, D and J gene segments, CDR3 sequences were aligned to IMGT reference sequences. For a sequence to be retained, a match of at least six nucleotides to both a V gene segment and a J gene segment was required. A rearrangement was called productive if the CDR3 had no stop codons and remained in frame with V and J, and every other rearrangement was called non-productive. CDR3 was defined according to IMGT convention as the region running from the second conserved V-encoded cysteine to the conserved J-encoded phenylalanine. The earlier analysis of 500 to 600 of the donors excluded sequences that lacked an unambiguous match to a single V gene segment. An earlier analysis of a few hundred of the donors called V segments functional above 56.7% productive rearrangements and segregating when the between-donor standard deviation exceeded 5%. A statistical classification framework was built to diagnose cytomegalovirus status from the catalog of TCR beta chain sequences. V and J gene assignment, in a later analysis, came from comparing TCR nucleotide sequences with IMGT/GENE-DB human TR gene sequences. A later analysis assigned CDR3 sequences and most-parsimonious VDJ recombination scenarios with the TCRdist pipeline. In a later analysis, each TCR beta chain was defined by its CDR3 amino acid sequence together with its V-gene family, and reads lacking a unique V-gene family were excluded. As a way to deal with suspected cross-contamination and a sequencing artifact, a later analysis dropped 450 to 600 nucleotide sequences that were highly shared and had low generation probability. In a later analysis, a clonal expansion index for each public chain was calculated from normalized within-repertoire ranks of inferred template counts. In a later analysis, generation probabilities were computed with a VDJ recombination model fitted to out-of-frame rearrangements, and the resulting probabilities were checked against IGoR. In a later analysis, hypergeometric tests were used to score TCR-TCR, TCR-HLA and TCR-CMV co-occurrence, with a repertoire-size bias correction applied to TCR pairs. To estimate false discovery rates, a later analysis permuted the HLA or CMV assignments 20 times. A later analysis grouped co-occurring TCRs with DBSCAN, adding TCRdist sequence similarity when clustering within HLA-allele-positive subsets. Repertoires with fewer than 30,000 or more than 120,000 public chains, plus five repertoires with anomalous nucleotide sharing, were excluded from co-occurrence clustering. TCRdb provides this immuneACCESS table in a form limited to in-frame rearrangements. Some clones are lacking; in checked studies, under half of them reflect an unresolved V gene, and why the rest are absent is not known. That table is the source of V, J and clone size, and D and trimming were worked out from the DNA. The sample table contains about 170,000 clones; only one count was recorded for about 88% of them. The top ten clones comprise about 2.5% of the sample.

In the germline V gene, CDR1 corresponds to SNHLY and CDR2 to FYNNEI. CDR3 length: 15 amino acids, cysteine to phenylalanine. The CDR3 DNA has 45 bases and is translated from base 1. The junction shows trimming of 7 bases on V and 6 bases on J, plus 21 bases between the germline ends. Recombination joined TRBV2 with TRBJ1-1, with the D gene not confidently named. The clonotype was recovered from a man between 25 and 39 years old in good health and CMV-seropositive. The source material was PBMCs. The encoded CDR3 is CASTSLPTQRAEAFF. The sequenced DNA: TGTGCCAGCACCTCGCTCCCGACCCAGAGGGCTGAAGCTTTCTTT.